The T cell receptor (beta chain) described here comes from a study of CD8 T cells in Susac syndrome. About the research overall: When blood was drawn, the patients with Susac syndrome were therapy-naive, on corticosteroids, or on intravenous immunoglobulin alone.

Concerning this clonotype itself: Its antigen is as yet unknown.

This CDR3 contains 13 residues. V was shortened by 2 bases and J by 7 bases, with 8 bases between the two germline ends. Random hexamers were used to reverse transcribe the RNA input (roughly 0.5 to 1 ug). Amplification of the TCR beta CDR3 was carried out by immunoSEQ multiplex PCR, which spanned a total of 54 Vbeta and 13 Jbeta segments. TCRdb reanalysed the immunoSEQ multiplex PCR reads using MiXCR and keeps one entry per CDR3 protein. This sample yields some 58,000 distinct CDR3 sequences, of which approximately 95% are seen a single time; roughly 0.8% belongs to the top ten. The authors sequenced TCR beta from blood CD8+ and CD4+ T cells. Study conclusions and caveats: Peak Susac CD8+ clonal expansion was seen in TEMRA cells and active patients.

The genes are TRBV12-3 or TRBV12-4 and TRBJ1-4; a weak D match, TRBD1 (5 bases). The sequenced sample was CD8+ T cells from PBMCs. The source of this sequence is a human donor with Susac syndrome. The CDR3 sequence: CASSLWGGEKLFF. For the CDR3, the DNA is TGTGCCAGCAGTTTATGGGGGGGTGAAAAACTGTTTTTT.